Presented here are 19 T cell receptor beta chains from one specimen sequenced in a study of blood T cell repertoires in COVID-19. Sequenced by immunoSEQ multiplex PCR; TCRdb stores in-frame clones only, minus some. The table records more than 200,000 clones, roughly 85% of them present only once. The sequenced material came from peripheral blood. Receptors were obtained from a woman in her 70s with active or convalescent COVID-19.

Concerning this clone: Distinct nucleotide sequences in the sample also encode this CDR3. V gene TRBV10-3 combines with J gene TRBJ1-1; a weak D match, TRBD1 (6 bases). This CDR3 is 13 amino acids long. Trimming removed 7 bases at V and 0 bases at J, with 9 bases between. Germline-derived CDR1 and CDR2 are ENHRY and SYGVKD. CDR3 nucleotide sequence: TGTGCCATCAAGGGGGACATGAACACTGAAGCTTTCTTT. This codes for CAIKGDMNTEAFF.

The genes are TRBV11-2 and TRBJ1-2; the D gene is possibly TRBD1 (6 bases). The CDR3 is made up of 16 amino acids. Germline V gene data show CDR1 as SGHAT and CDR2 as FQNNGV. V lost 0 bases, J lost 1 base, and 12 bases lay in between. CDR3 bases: TGTGCCAGCAGCTTAGAGGGGGCGATCGGTAACTATGGCTACACCTTC. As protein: CASSLEGAIGNYGYTF.

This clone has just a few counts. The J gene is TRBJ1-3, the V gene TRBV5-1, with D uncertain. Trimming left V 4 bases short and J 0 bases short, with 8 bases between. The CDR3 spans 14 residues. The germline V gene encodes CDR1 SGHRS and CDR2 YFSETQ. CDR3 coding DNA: TGCGCCAGCAGCCCCGAGGGCTCTGGAAACACCATATATTTT. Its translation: CASSPEGSGNTIYF.

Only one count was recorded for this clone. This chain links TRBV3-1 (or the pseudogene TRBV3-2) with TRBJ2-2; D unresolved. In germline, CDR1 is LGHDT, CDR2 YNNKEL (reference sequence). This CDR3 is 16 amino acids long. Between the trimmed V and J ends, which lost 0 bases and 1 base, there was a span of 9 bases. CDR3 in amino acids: CASSQDLPRNTGELFF. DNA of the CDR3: TGTGCCAGCAGCCAAGATTTGCCCAGGAACACCGGGGAGCTGTTTTTT.

For the CDR3, the DNA is TGTGCCAGCAGCGTAGCGCAGTACCTCTATGGCTACACCTTC. It specifies CASSVAQYLYGYTF. V and J are TRBV9 and TRBJ1-2; the D is unclear. This CDR3 has 14 amino acids. The V end was cut by 0 bases, the J end by 4 bases, with 10 bases between. CDR1 is SGDLS and CDR2 is YYNGEE in the germline V gene.

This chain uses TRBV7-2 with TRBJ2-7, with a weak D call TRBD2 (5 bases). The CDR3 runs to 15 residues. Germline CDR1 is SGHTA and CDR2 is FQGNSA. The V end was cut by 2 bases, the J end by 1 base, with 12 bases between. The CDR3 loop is CASSLTPGFSYEQYF. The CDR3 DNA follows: TGTGCCAGCAGCTTAACCCCGGGATTTTCCTACGAGCAGTACTTC.

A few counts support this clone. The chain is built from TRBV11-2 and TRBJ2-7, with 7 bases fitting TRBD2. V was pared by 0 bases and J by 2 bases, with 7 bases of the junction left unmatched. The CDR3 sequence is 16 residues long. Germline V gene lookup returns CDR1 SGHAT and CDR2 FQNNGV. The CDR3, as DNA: TGTGCCAGCAGCTTAGAGGCACTAGCGACCCCCTACGAGCAGTACTTC. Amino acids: CASSLEALATPYEQYF.

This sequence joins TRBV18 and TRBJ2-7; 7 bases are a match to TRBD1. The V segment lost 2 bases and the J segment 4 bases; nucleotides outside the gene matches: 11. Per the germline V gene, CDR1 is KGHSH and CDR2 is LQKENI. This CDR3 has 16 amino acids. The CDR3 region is CASSPRTGSTWYEQYF. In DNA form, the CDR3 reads TGTGCCAGCTCACCAAGGACAGGCTCGACCTGGTACGAGCAGTACTTC.

The CDR3 loop reads CSVEDPRSGANVLTF. The CDR3 nucleotides read TGCAGCGTTGAAGATCCCCGCTCTGGGGCCAACGTCCTGACTTTC. The chain employs TRBV29-1 and TRBJ2-6; D unclear. Germline V gene lookup returns CDR1 SQVTM and CDR2 ANQGSEA. V was pared by 0 bases and J by 0 bases, with 6 bases between. This CDR3 contains 15 residues.

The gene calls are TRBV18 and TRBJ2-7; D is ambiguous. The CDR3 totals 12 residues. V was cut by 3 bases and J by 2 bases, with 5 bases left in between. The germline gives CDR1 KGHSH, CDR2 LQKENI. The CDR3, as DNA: TGTGCCAGCTCACCCCAAACCTACGAGCAGTACTTC. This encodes CASSPQTYEQYF.

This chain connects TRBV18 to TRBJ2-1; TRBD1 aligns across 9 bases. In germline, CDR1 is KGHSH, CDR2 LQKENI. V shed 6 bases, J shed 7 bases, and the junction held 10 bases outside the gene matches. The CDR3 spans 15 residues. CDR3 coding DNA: TGTGCCAGCTCTCGCCGGGACAGGGTACGGAATGAGCAGTTCTTC. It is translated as CASSRRDRVRNEQFF.

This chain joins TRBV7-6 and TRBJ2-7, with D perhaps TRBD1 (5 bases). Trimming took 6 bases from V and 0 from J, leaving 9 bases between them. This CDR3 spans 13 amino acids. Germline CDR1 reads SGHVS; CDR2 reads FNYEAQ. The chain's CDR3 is CASRPGHSYEQYF. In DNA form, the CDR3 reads TGTGCCAGCAGACCCGGACACTCCTACGAGCAGTACTTC.

The chain's CDR3 is CASSSASGVETQYF. In nucleotides, the CDR3 is TGTGCCAGCAGTTCTGCTAGCGGGGTCGAGACCCAGTACTTC. The J gene is TRBJ2-5, the V gene TRBV6-5, with 9 bases matching TRBD2. Germline trimming cut 4 bases from V and 5 bases from J; bases unmatched to any gene: 5. The germline V gene encodes CDR1 MNHEY and CDR2 SVGAGI. The CDR3 covers 14 residues.

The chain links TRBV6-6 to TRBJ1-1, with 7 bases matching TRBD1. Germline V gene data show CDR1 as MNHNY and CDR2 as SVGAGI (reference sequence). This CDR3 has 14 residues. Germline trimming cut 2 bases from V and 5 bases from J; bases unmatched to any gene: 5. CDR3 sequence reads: CASSYPGGVTEAFF. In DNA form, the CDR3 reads TGTGCCAGCAGTTACCCAGGGGGTGTAACTGAAGCTTTCTTT.

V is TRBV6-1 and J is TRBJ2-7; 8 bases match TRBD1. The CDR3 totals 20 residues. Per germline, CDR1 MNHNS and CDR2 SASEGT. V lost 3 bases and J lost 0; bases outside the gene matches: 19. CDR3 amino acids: CASSDAQVTGVMGGSYEQYF. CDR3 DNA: TGTGCCAGCAGTGACGCCCAAGTGACAGGGGTTATGGGGGGCTCCTACGAGCAGTACTTC.

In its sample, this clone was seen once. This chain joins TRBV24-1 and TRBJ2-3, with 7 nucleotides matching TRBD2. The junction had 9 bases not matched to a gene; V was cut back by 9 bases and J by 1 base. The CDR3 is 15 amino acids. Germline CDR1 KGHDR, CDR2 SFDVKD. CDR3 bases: TGTGCCACCGAGAGGGCGGGAGTCGGCACAGATACGCAGTATTTT. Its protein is CATERAGVGTDTQYF.

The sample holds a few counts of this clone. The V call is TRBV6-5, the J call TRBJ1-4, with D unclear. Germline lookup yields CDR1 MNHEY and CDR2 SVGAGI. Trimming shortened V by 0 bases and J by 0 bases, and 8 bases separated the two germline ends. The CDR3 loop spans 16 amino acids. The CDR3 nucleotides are TGTGCCAGCAGTTACTCGATCGGTGCAACTAATGAAAAACTGTTTTTT. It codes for CASSYSIGATNEKLFF.

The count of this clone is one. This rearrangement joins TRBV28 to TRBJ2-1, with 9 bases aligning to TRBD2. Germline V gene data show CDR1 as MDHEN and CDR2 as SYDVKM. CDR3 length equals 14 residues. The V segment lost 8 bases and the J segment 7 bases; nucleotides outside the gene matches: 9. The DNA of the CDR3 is TGTGCCAGCTCCCCCCATAGCGGGAGAAATGAGCAGTTCTTC. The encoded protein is CASSPHSGRNEQFF.

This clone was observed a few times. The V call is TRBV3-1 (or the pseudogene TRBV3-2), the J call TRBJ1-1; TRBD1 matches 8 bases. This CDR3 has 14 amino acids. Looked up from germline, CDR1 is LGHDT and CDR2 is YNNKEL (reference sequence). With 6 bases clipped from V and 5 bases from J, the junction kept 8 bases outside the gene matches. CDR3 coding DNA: TGTGCCAGCAGTCTTTACAGGGGGGAAACTGAAGCTTTCTTT. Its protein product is CASSLYRGETEAFF.